The T cell receptor (beta chain) described here comes from a study of blood T cell repertoires in COVID-19. Overall study context: Researchers got acute and convalescent COVID-19 samples from the United States, Italy and Spain. Sources were T cells, B-cell-depleted T cells, or PBMCs; the material itself was cDNA or gDNA.

TCRdb's copy holds only in-frame clones and misses some; the assay was immunoSEQ multiplex PCR. The profile covers 7,500 to 10,000 clones, with around three quarters appearing a single time and over 30% taken by the ten largest. The CDR3 has 15 amino acids. Germline-derived CDR1 and CDR2 are LNHDA and SQIVND (reference sequence). V lost 3 bases to trimming and J lost 7 bases, with 13 bases between them. The source of this sequence is a human donor in a cohort sampled during active COVID-19. The sample taken for sequencing was peripheral blood. This chain links TRBV19 with TRBJ1-6, with D tentatively TRBD1 (6 bases). CDR3 in amino acids: CASSIGGARNSPLHF. As DNA, the CDR3 is TGTGCCAGTAGTATCGGGGGGGCGCGGAATTCACCCCTCCACTTT.